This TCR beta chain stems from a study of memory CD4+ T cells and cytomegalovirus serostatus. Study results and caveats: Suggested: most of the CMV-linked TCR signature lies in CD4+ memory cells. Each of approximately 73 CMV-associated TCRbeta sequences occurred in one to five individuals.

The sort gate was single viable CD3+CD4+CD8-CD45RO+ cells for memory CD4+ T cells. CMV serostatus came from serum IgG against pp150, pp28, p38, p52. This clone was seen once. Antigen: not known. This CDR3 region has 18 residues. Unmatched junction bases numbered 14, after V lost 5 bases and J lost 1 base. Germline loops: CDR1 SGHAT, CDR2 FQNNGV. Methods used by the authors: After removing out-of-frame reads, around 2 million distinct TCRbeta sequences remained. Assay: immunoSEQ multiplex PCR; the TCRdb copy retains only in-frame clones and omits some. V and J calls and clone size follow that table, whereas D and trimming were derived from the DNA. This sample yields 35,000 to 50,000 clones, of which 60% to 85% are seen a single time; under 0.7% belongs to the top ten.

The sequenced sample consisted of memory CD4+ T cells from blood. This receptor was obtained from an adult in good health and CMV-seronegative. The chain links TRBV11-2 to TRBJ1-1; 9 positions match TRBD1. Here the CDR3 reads CASSRLGTGRLRNTEAFF. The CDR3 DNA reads TGTGCCAGCAGCCGTCTGGGGACAGGGCGCCTGAGGAACACTGAAGCTTTCTTT.